What follows are 31 T cell receptor beta chains derived from one specimen sequenced in a study of blood T cells in healthy people across ages. The second PCR ran roughly 6 to 11 cycles with a sample-barcoded 5' primer and J-beta primers. TCRdb independently ran MiXCR on the 5' RACE reads; one entry per CDR3 protein. Of around 1.1 million distinct CDR3 sequences listed, approximately 38% are singletons. Material for sequencing was blood. All receptors derive from a young man in good health.

This clonotype was seen a handful of times. CDR3 amino acids: CSAPPEQGAYNEQFF. The CDR3 region has the DNA TGCAGTGCCCCACCGGAGCAGGGGGCCTACAATGAGCAGTTCTTC. The rearrangement uses TRBV20-1 and TRBJ2-1; 7 bases map to TRBD1. Trimming removed 6 bases from V and 2 bases from J; junction bases left unmatched: 10. This CDR3 has 15 amino acids. Germline CDR1 is DFQATT and CDR2 is SNEGSKA (reference sequence).

The rearrangement links TRBV20-1 to TRBJ2-3; D gene ambiguous. Trimming stripped 3 bases from V and 1 base from J, with 20 bases between. Per germline, CDR1 DFQATT and CDR2 SNEGSKA (reference sequence). This CDR3 contains 17 residues. The CDR3 reads CSARTMFLELGTDTQYF. CDR3 nucleotide sequence: TGCAGTGCTAGGACGATGTTCCTAGAGCTGGGCACAGATACGCAGTATTTT.

This rearrangement joins TRBV6-2 or TRBV6-3 to TRBJ2-5, with a possible D match to TRBD1 (6 bases). Germline loops: CDR1 MNHEY, CDR2 SVGEGT. The length of the CDR3 is 15 residues. Trimming shortened V by 7 bases and J by 4 bases, and 19 bases separated the two germline ends. DNA for the CDR3: TGTGCCAGCATTAGGAAGGACAGAGCCCCAGAGACCCAGTACTTC. Translated: CASIRKDRAPETQYF.

As for this clonotype: Being one base from a much bigger clone, this may be a read error. V and J are TRBV12-3 or TRBV12-4 and TRBJ2-3; 7 bases are shared with TRBD2. This CDR3 region has 16 residues. The CDR3 DNA is TGTGCCAGCAGCCCATCCGCGGGACTAAGCACAGATGCGCAGTATTTT. Protein product: CASSPSAGLSTDAQYF.

This clonotype was seen just once. The chain's CDR3 is CASSSFGRKSFNEKLFF. CDR3 sequence (DNA): TGTGCCAGCAGCTCTTTTGGCCGAAAGAGCTTTAATGAAAAACTGTTTTTT. The chain recombines TRBV7-8 with TRBJ1-4, with D uncertain. This CDR3 has 17 amino acids. Germline values: CDR1 SGHVS, CDR2 FQNEAQ. V was cut by 4 bases and J by 4 bases, with 19 bases left in between.

This chain joins TRBV29-1 and TRBJ2-3, with 9 bases lining up with TRBD1. The CDR3 extends over 13 amino acids. The germline CDR1 and CDR2 sequences are SQVTM and ANQGSEA. V lost 7 bases and J lost 5; bases outside the gene matches: 7. The CDR3 region has the DNA TGCAGCGGCGGACAGGGGATTATAGATACGCAGTATTTT. Translation: CSGGQGIIDTQYF.

The chain is built from TRBV5-6 and TRBJ1-2, with D possibly TRBD1 on 6 matching bases. The CDR3 has 17 amino acids. Trimming took 3 bases from V and 4 from J, leaving 22 bases between them. Germline loops: CDR1 SGHDT, CDR2 YYEEEE. CDR3 coding DNA: TGTGCCAGCAGCTCTACAGGGACCTCCGCAGTCGGCTATGGCTACACCTTC. Its translation is CASSSTGTSAVGYGYTF. The full variable domain, its missing parts supplied by reference TRBV5-6 and TRBJ1-2, is DAGVTQSPTHLIKTRGQQVTLRCSPKSGHDTVSWYQQALGQGPQFIFQYYEEEERQRGNFPDRFSGHQFPNYSSELNVNALLLGDSALYLCASSSTGTSAVGYGYTFGSGTRLTVV.

The J gene is TRBJ2-5, the V gene TRBV29-1; 13 bases are a match to TRBD2. This CDR3 region has 12 residues. V dropped 8 bases and J dropped 6; count of bases not matched to a gene: 3. CDR1 is SQVTM, CDR2 ANQGSEA, per germline. DNA of the CDR3: TGCAGCTTGGGACTAGCGGGGCAGACCCAGTACTTC. Its protein is CSLGLAGQTQYF.

The chain couples TRBV12-3 or TRBV12-4 to TRBJ2-1; D gene uncertain. Trimming took off 3 bases at V and 5 bases at J, with 11 bases between the two ends. The length of the CDR3 is 14 residues. CDR3 in amino acids: CASSFGLPNNEQFF. The CDR3 DNA sequence: TGTGCCAGCAGTTTCGGTCTCCCCAACAATGAGCAGTTCTTC.

This clonotype showed up just a few times. CDR3 region: CASSPGGGGGRTEAFF. The CDR3 DNA follows: TGTGCCAGCAGCCCGGGAGGAGGGGGGGGACGGACTGAAGCTTTCTTT. The gene calls are TRBV3-1 and TRBJ1-1, with TRBD1 as a possible D gene (6 bases). V was shortened by 4 bases and J by 5 bases, with 20 bases between the two germline ends. Looked up from germline, CDR1 is LGHDT and CDR2 is YNNKEL (reference sequence). The CDR3 consists of 16 residues.

DNA for the CDR3: TGTGCCAGCAGTCTGACAGGGGGCTTTGGTACTGAAGCTTTCTTT. It specifies CASSLTGGFGTEAFF. The V call is TRBV6-5, the J call TRBJ1-1, with 10 bases fitting TRBD1. The CDR3 contains 15 residues. Germline V gene data show CDR1 as MNHEY and CDR2 as SVGAGI. The V segment lost 5 bases and the J segment 5 bases; nucleotides outside the gene matches: 8.

This chain joins TRBV12-3 or TRBV12-4 and TRBJ1-1; 11 bases align to TRBD1. The V gene end was trimmed by 5 bases and the J gene end by 6 bases; junction bases not matched to a gene: 14. The length of the CDR3 is 17 residues. As DNA, the CDR3 is TGTGCCAGCAGTCAATACGGGACAGGGGGATTTGCTCCTGAAGCTTTCTTT. Amino acids: CASSQYGTGGFAPEAFF.

The genes are TRBV20-1 and TRBJ2-7; D may match TRBD1 or TRBD2 (5 bases each). Looked up from germline, CDR1 is DFQATT and CDR2 is SNEGSKA (reference sequence). The V end lost 3 bases, the J end lost 2 bases, and 14 bases lay between the germline ends. The CDR3 runs to 14 residues. CDR3: CSARPPLGAYEQYF. CDR3 bases: TGCAGTGCTAGGCCCCCATTGGGGGCCTACGAGCAGTACTTC.

This clonotype showed up just a few times. The genes are TRBV28 and TRBJ1-1; TRBD1 is a possible D gene (6 bases). V was trimmed by 6 bases and J by 0 bases, leaving 14 bases between them. CDR3 size: 15 residues. Germline assignment: CDR1 MDHEN and CDR2 SYDVKM. The CDR3 sequence: CASRPRTEMNTEAFF. CDR3 bases: TGTGCCAGCAGGCCCCGGACAGAAATGAACACTGAAGCTTTCTTT.

The rearrangement links TRBV20-1 to TRBJ1-4, with 7 positions matching TRBD1. The CDR3 consists of 13 residues. V was pared by 3 bases and J by 5 bases, with 3 bases of the junction left unmatched. CDR1 DFQATT and CDR2 SNEGSKA come from the germline V gene (reference sequence). CDR3 nucleotide sequence: TGCAGTGCTAGCTGGGGACAGAATGAAAAACTGTTTTTT. It translates to CSASWGQNEKLFF.

The table lists this clonotype with a few counts. The V and J genes are TRBV12-3 or TRBV12-4 and TRBJ2-1, with a weak D call TRBD2 (6 bases). The CDR3 loop spans 15 amino acids. Trimming shortened V by 2 bases and J by 6 bases, and 14 bases separated the two germline ends. The CDR3 reads CASSLRDSGANEQFF. The DNA of the CDR3 is TGTGCCAGCAGTTTAAGGGACTCCGGAGCCAATGAGCAGTTCTTC.

This clonotype has a count of ten or more. The chain links TRBV5-1 to TRBJ1-1; unclear D gene. The CDR3 length is 16 residues. V was shortened by 1 base and J by 1 base, with 14 bases between the two germline ends. Germline V gene sequence: CDR1 SGHRS, CDR2 YFSETQ. In DNA form, the CDR3 reads TGCGCCAGCAGCTTGACTGTTGGCAGACAGAACACTGAAGCTTTCTTT. Translated: CASSLTVGRQNTEAFF. The full variable domain, in which reference TRBV5-1 and TRBJ1-1 provide the parts outside the CDR3, is KAGVTQTPRYLIKTRGQQVTLSCSPISGHRSVSWYQQTPGQGLQFLFEYFSETQRNKGNFPGRFSGRQFSNSRSEMNVSTLELGDSALYLCASSLTVGRQNTEAFFGQGTRLTVV.

This chain links TRBV9 with TRBJ2-7; D remains ambiguous. Between the trimmed V and J ends, which lost 2 bases and 5 bases, there was a span of 11 bases. Germline V gene sequence: CDR1 SGDLS, CDR2 YYNGEE. The CDR3 loop spans 13 amino acids. This CDR3 reads CASSVGCGDEQYF. The CDR3 DNA reads TGTGCCAGCAGCGTGGGATGTGGAGACGAGCAGTACTTC.

The chain recombines TRBV30 with TRBJ1-2; the D gene is possibly TRBD1 (6 bases). Germline V lookup: CDR1 GTSNPN, CDR2 SVGIG (reference sequence). The CDR3 length is 11 residues. V lost 8 bases and J lost 4, with 11 bases in between. DNA for the CDR3: TGTGCCGGGACATACACCTATGGCTACACCTTC. It encodes CAGTYTYGYTF.

CDR3 DNA sequence: TGTGCCAGCAGCTTAGGGCTAGCTCCCACAGATACGCAGTATTTT. Translation: CASSLGLAPTDTQYF. This sequence joins TRBV7-2 and TRBJ2-3; possible D gene TRBD2, 5 bases. Germline V CDR1 and CDR2: SGHTA, FQGNSA. The CDR3 loop spans 15 amino acids. V lost 1 base, J lost 2 bases, and 10 bases lay in between. Complete variable domain (other parts from reference TRBV7-2 and TRBJ2-3): GAGVSQSPSNKVTEKGKDVELRCDPISGHTALYWYRQSLGQGLEFLIYFQGNSAPDKSGLPSDRFSAERTGGSVSTLTIQRTQQEDSAVYLCASSLGLAPTDTQYFGPGTRLTVL.

This clonotype was found a few times. A junction boundary mismatches the germline segment, possibly from a read error. This chain uses TRBV10-3 with TRBJ1-2; 7 bases fit TRBD1. Germline values: CDR1 ENHRY, CDR2 SYGVKD. The CDR3 is 15 amino acids. CDR3 coding DNA: TGTGCCATCAGTGAGTCGAGACAGGGAAACTGTGGCTACACCTTC. The encoded protein is CAISESRQGNCGYTF.

The V gene is TRBV15, the J gene TRBJ2-7; 8 bases agree with TRBD2. Germline V gene lookup returns CDR1 LNHNV and CDR2 YYDKDF (reference sequence). Trimming cost V 6 bases and J 7 bases; bases outside gene matches: 14. The CDR3 has 15 residues. The CDR3 DNA reads TGTGCCACCAGTATCCGAACCGGGGGGGGTAATGAGCAGTACTTC. Its translation is CATSIRTGGGNEQYF.

Remarks on this clonotype: This could be a read error, since a much larger clone is one nucleotide away. The CDR3 loop reads CGVGPQGSNIQYF. The CDR3, as DNA: TGCGGCGTTGGGCCCCAGGGATCAAACATTCAGTACTTC. The chain has TRBV29-1 and TRBJ2-7, with D possibly matching TRBD1 (5 bases). The DNA end is a closer match to TRBJ2-4, so the J assignment may be wrong. The CDR3 spans 13 residues. Germline CDR1 is SQVTM and CDR2 is ANQGSEA.

The chain is built from TRBV6-5 and TRBJ1-1; no definite D call. CDR1 is MNHEY, CDR2 SVGAGI, per germline. Trimming pared 0 bases from V and 3 bases from J, leaving 5 bases between. CDR3 length: 13 amino acids. CDR3: CASSYSFYTEAFF. For the CDR3, the DNA is TGTGCCAGCAGTTACTCGTTTTACACTGAAGCTTTCTTT.

The CDR3 here is CASSLSAGGENEQFF. The CDR3 DNA sequence: TGTGCCAGCAGTTTATCAGCGGGGGGCGAGAATGAGCAGTTCTTC. The J gene is TRBJ2-1, the V gene TRBV27; 9 bases match TRBD2. Per the germline V gene, CDR1 is MNHEY and CDR2 is SMNVEV (reference sequence). The CDR3 has 15 amino acids. V dropped 0 bases and J dropped 7; count of bases not matched to a gene: 4.

This chain links TRBV12-5 with TRBJ2-1; a possible D gene is TRBD1 (6 bases). The CDR3 spans 14 residues. Deletions cut 5 bases from V and 7 bases from J, with 15 bases between. Germline-derived CDR1 and CDR2 are LGHNT and FRNRAP. The CDR3 DNA reads as TGTGCTAGTGGTGACCCCGGGACAAGGAATGAGCAGTTCTTC. It specifies CASGDPGTRNEQFF.

This CDR3 is CASSHLTTYNEQFF. In nucleotides, the CDR3 is TGTGCCAGCAGCCACTTAACAACCTACAATGAGCAGTTCTTC. This chain links TRBV3-1 with TRBJ2-1, with D unclear. V was cut by 3 bases and J by 2 bases, with 8 bases left in between. The CDR3 has 14 residues. Germline CDR1 and CDR2: LGHDT and YNNKEL (reference sequence).

As regards this clonotype: This sequence may be a read error, since a much larger clone differs from it by one base. J is TRBJ2-1 and V is TRBV7-9; 10 nucleotides match TRBD2. The germline gives CDR1 SEHNR, CDR2 FQNEAQ (reference sequence). There are 14 residues in the CDR3. V lost 5 bases and J lost 10; bases outside the gene matches: 8. CDR3 in amino acids: CASSRTSGSYEQFF. In DNA, the CDR3 is TGTGCCAGCAGCCGGACTAGCGGATCCTACGAGCAGTTCTTC. Based on the CDR3 plus reference TRBV7-9 and TRBJ2-1, the full variable domain is DTGVSQNPRHKITKRGQNVTFRCDPISEHNRLYWYRQTLGQGPEFLTYFQNEAQLEKSRLLSDRFSAERPKGSFSTLEIQRTEQGDSAMYLCASSRTSGSYEQFFGPGTRLTVL.

The chain has TRBV30 and TRBJ2-7, with 8 bases lining up with TRBD1. With V trimmed by 0 bases and J by 2 bases, 6 bases remained unmatched. The germline CDR1 and CDR2 sequences are GTSNPN and SVGIG (reference sequence). There are 15 residues in the CDR3. The CDR3 bases are TGTGCCTGGAGTGTACCCCAACAGGGGGCCTACGAGCAGTACTTC. It yields the protein CAWSVPQQGAYEQYF.

The rearrangement joins TRBV5-1 to TRBJ2-3, with TRBD2 matching 16 bases. The junction had 7 bases not matched to a gene; V was cut back by 4 bases and J by 5 bases. Germline V gene sequence: CDR1 SGHRS, CDR2 YFSETQ. The CDR3 spans 17 residues. The CDR3 is CASSPGTSGGALDTQYF. CDR3 nucleotide sequence: TGCGCCAGCAGCCCAGGGACTAGCGGGGGGGCCTTAGATACGCAGTATTTT.

This clonotype has a handful of counts. The V and J genes are TRBV5-1 and TRBJ2-1; 10 bases are shared with TRBD2. Looked up from germline, CDR1 is SGHRS and CDR2 is YFSETQ. V was pared by 0 bases and J by 4 bases, with 7 bases of the junction left unmatched. The CDR3 runs to 17 residues. CDR3 nucleotide sequence: TGCGCCAGCAGCTTGGATCCAGCGGGGGGGCTATACAATGAGCAGTTCTTC. Its protein is CASSLDPAGGLYNEQFF.